A selection of T cell receptor beta chains follows, all from one sample in a study of T-cell reconstitution after alpha-beta-depleted transplantation in children. TCRdb fed the PCR reads into MiXCR, producing one record per CDR3 protein. The repertoire consists of approximately 980,000 distinct CDR3 sequences, with roughly 29% occurring once and the leading ten covering roughly 28%. Sample: PBMCs, mostly from graft donor cells, taken 360 days after TCRalphabeta/CD19-depleted stem cell transplant. These receptors originate from a boy less than two years old who had a stem cell transplant for SCID, so the T cells may come from the graft donor. Both conserved end residues are part of each CDR3. D genes are given only for firm matches. Size is stated for part of the rows, as once, few or many counts, or as a class when the clone is expanded.

clone size,J gene,D gene,V gene,CDR3 protein,CDR3 DNA
few,TRBJ2-3,NA,TRBV4-1,CASSQERGNTDTQYF,TGCGCCAGCAGCCAGGAAAGGGGGAACACAGATACGCAGTATTTT
NA,TRBJ2-7,NA,TRBV18,CASSPGIYEQYF,TGTGCCAGCTCACCAGGAATCTACGAGCAGTACTTC
few,TRBJ2-3,TRBD1,TRBV5-1,CASSLEQGAYLADTQYF,TGCGCCAGCAGCTTGGAACAGGGGGCTTATCTCGCAGATACGCAGTATTTT
few,TRBJ2-6,NA,TRBV4-1,CASSQDRVTGSSGANVLTF,TGCGCCAGCAGCCAAGATCGGGTAACCGGGAGCTCTGGGGCCAACGTCCTGACTTTC
NA,TRBJ1-4,NA,TRBV3-1,CASSLTGKLFF,TGTGCCAGCTCGTTAACGGGAAAACTGTTTTTT
NA,TRBJ2-1,TRBD2,TRBV20-1,CSAILAGGRNEQFF,TGCAGTGCAATACTAGCGGGGGGCAGAAATGAGCAGTTCTTC
NA,TRBJ2-5,NA,TRBV20-1,CSARDPRLGQETQYF,TGCAGTGCTAGAGATCCCCGACTCGGTCAAGAGACCCAGTACTTC
few,TRBJ2-3,TRBD2,TRBV7-8,CASSFSLAGLRPDTQYF,TGTGCCAGCAGCTTTTCATTAGCGGGGCTACGTCCAGATACGCAGTATTTT
many,TRBJ2-3,TRBD2,TRBV4-1,CASSQERTSGETDTQYF,TGCGCCAGCAGCCAAGAAAGGACTAGCGGGGAAACAGATACGCAGTATTTT
NA,TRBJ2-1,TRBD2,TRBV12-3/TRBV12-4,CASSPPGLAGLWQFF,TGTGCCAGCAGCCCCCCGGGACTAGCGGGGCTATGGCAGTTCTTC
few,TRBJ2-1,TRBD2,TRBV4-2,CASSQVTSGYNEQFF,TGTGCCAGCAGCCAAGTTACTAGCGGATACAATGAGCAGTTCTTC
few,TRBJ1-2,NA,TRBV29-1,CSVRDGINGYTF,TGCAGCGTGAGAGACGGAATAAATGGCTACACCTTC
few,TRBJ2-1,NA,TRBV27,CASSLRGLVGGLNEQFF,TGTGCCAGCAGTTTAAGGGGGCTCGTAGGGGGGCTCAATGAGCAGTTCTTC
NA,TRBJ2-1,NA,TRBV12-3/TRBV12-4,CASSLAPGAGEQFF,TGTGCCAGCAGTTTAGCGCCGGGTGCCGGTGAGCAGTTCTTC
NA,TRBJ2-3,NA,TRBV6-2/TRBV6-3,CASSRTEITDTQYF,TGTGCCAGCAGCCGGACAGAAATCACAGATACGCAGTATTTT
NA,TRBJ2-7,NA,TRBV27,CASRGIHEQYF,TGTGCCAGCCGGGGAATCCACGAGCAGTACTTC
NA,TRBJ2-1,NA,TRBV12-3/TRBV12-4,CASSLTPEGQNNEQFF,TGTGCCAGCAGTCTTACTCCAGAGGGCCAGAACAATGAGCAGTTCTTC
NA,TRBJ2-3,NA,TRBV28,CASSLISRDTQYF,TGTGCCAGCAGTTTAATCTCGCGAGATACGCAGTATTTT
NA,TRBJ2-7,TRBD1,TRBV10-3,CAISPYSGTGNYEQYF,TGTGCCATCAGCCCCTACTCCGGGACAGGAAATTACGAGCAGTACTTC
NA,TRBJ2-7,NA,TRBV29-1,CSVEGTDPYEQYF,TGCAGCGTTGAAGGGACAGATCCCTACGAGCAGTACTTC
NA,TRBJ2-1,NA,TRBV2,CASRQQGSEQFF,TGTGCCAGCAGGCAACAGGGAAGCGAGCAGTTCTTC
NA,TRBJ2-2,NA,TRBV12-3/TRBV12-4,CASSLPGSGELFF,TGTGCCAGCAGTTTACCGGGATCCGGGGAGCTGTTTTTT
few,TRBJ1-3,NA,TRBV10-3,CAISEVQGGNTIYF,TGTGCCATCAGTGAAGTACAGGGAGGCAACACCATATATTTT
NA,TRBJ1-3,TRBD1,TRBV29-1,CSVGTGTASGNTIYF,TGCAGCGTCGGTACCGGGACAGCCTCTGGAAACACCATATATTTT
NA,TRBJ1-1,TRBD1,TRBV7-8,CASSLDRGIAEAFF,TGTGCCAGCAGCCTCGACAGGGGGATCGCTGAAGCTTTCTTT
NA,TRBJ2-1,TRBD2,TRBV9,CASSAGWRAGYNEQFF,TGTGCCAGCAGCGCTGGGTGGCGAGCGGGGTACAATGAGCAGTTCTTC
NA,TRBJ1-2,NA,TRBV12-3/TRBV12-4,CASRHPGGLKNYGYTF,TGTGCCAGCAGGCACCCCGGAGGGCTTAAGAACTATGGCTACACCTTC
NA,TRBJ1-2,TRBD1,TRBV3-1,CASSRRQGVYGYTF,TGTGCCAGCAGCCGGCGACAGGGGGTCTATGGCTACACCTTC
few,TRBJ2-1,NA,TRBV13,CASTPIYGGGNEQFF,TGTGCCAGCACCCCTATCTACGGAGGCGGCAATGAGCAGTTCTTC
NA,TRBJ2-1,NA,TRBV5-1,CASSLAQGSIRGQFF,TGCGCCAGCAGCTTGGCCCAGGGTAGCATACGCGGGCAGTTCTTC
few,TRBJ1-5,TRBD1,TRBV12-3/TRBV12-4,CASSSQGALSNQPQHF,TGTGCCAGCAGTTCTCAGGGGGCCCTTAGCAATCAGCCCCAGCATTTT
few,TRBJ2-1,NA,TRBV15,CATSSLRRAYNEQFF,TGTGCCACCAGCAGCCTTAGGAGGGCCTACAATGAGCAGTTCTTC
NA,TRBJ1-2,NA,TRBV5-1,CASSSPGGDGYTF,TGCGCCAGCAGTTCCCCCGGGGGGGATGGCTACACCTTC
few,TRBJ2-4,TRBD1,TRBV28,CATGQGEEAKNIQYF,TGTGCCACCGGGCAGGGGGAAGAGGCCAAAAACATTCAGTACTTC
few,TRBJ2-3,NA,TRBV20-1,CSARGAALRDTQYF,TGCAGTGCCCGCGGGGCGGCCCTCCGGGATACGCAGTATTTT
few,TRBJ1-3,TRBD1,TRBV4-1,CASSFGDRGGNTIYF,TGCGCCAGCAGCTTTGGGGACAGGGGTGGAAACACCATATATTTT
NA,TRBJ1-1,NA,TRBV20-1,CSARDGDRPIEAFF,TGCAGTGCTAGAGATGGCGACAGGCCGATTGAAGCTTTCTTT
NA,TRBJ1-5,NA,TRBV12-3/TRBV12-4,CASSLRAGQPQHF,TGTGCCAGCAGTTTAAGGGCGGGCCAGCCCCAGCATTTT
few,TRBJ1-1,TRBD1,TRBV20-1,CSARDSRGLGTEAFF,TGCAGTGCTAGAGACTCCAGGGGGTTGGGCACTGAAGCTTTCTTT
few,TRBJ2-5,NA,TRBV5-1,CASSLEASQETQYF,TGCGCCAGCAGCTTGGAGGCGTCTCAAGAGACCCAGTACTTC
few,TRBJ2-5,TRBD1,TRBV2,CASAEGAGTVKETQYF,TGTGCCAGCGCCGAGGGGGCCGGGACGGTCAAGGAGACCCAGTACTTC
NA,TRBJ2-7,TRBD2,TRBV20-1,CSARKLAGETYEQYF,TGCAGTGCTAGAAAACTAGCGGGGGAGACCTACGAGCAGTACTTC
NA,TRBJ2-7,TRBD1,TRBV10-3,CAISEPLRQGNEQYF,TGTGCCATCAGTGAGCCCCTTCGACAGGGAAACGAGCAGTACTTC
NA,TRBJ1-5,TRBD1,TRBV7-2,CASSLIGGGFSNQPQHF,TGTGCCAGCAGCTTAATAGGAGGGGGCTTTAGCAATCAGCCCCAGCATTTT
NA,TRBJ2-1,TRBD2,TRBV12-3/TRBV12-4,CASSFGTSGFYNEQFF,TGTGCCAGCAGTTTTGGGACTAGCGGTTTCTACAATGAGCAGTTCTTC
many,TRBJ2-5,NA,TRBV11-1,CASTDRGQETQYF,TGTGCCAGCACCGATAGGGGCCAAGAGACCCAGTACTTC
many,TRBJ2-1,NA,TRBV12-3/TRBV12-4,CASSFGGSSYNEQFF,TGTGCCAGCAGTTTTGGGGGGAGCTCCTACAATGAGCAGTTCTTC
NA,TRBJ2-1,TRBD2,TRBV20-1,CSASGLAGSLNEQFF,TGCAGTGCTAGTGGACTAGCGGGGAGTCTGAATGAGCAGTTCTTC
NA,TRBJ1-4,NA,TRBV20-1,CSASLQSSEKLFF,TGCAGTGCTAGCTTACAGTCATCGGAAAAACTGTTTTTT
few,TRBJ1-6,NA,TRBV20-1,CRRPGRPGRCSPLHF,TGCAGAAGACCCGGGCGGCCTGGGCGTTGCTCACCCCTCCACTTT
many,TRBJ1-5,NA,TRBV28,CASSFDHTYQPQHF,TGTGCCAGCAGTTTCGACCATACCTACCAGCCCCAGCATTTT
few,TRBJ2-7,TRBD1,TRBV24-1,CATSDSIGQGADEQYF,TGTGCCACCAGTGATTCCATAGGACAGGGGGCTGACGAGCAGTACTTC
few,TRBJ2-3,TRBD2,TRBV29-1,CSVDRVGSGGSDTQYF,TGCAGCGTTGATAGGGTGGGCAGCGGGGGCTCAGATACGCAGTATTTT
NA,TRBJ1-4,NA,TRBV5-1,CASSPQTGATNEKLFF,TGCGCCAGCAGCCCGCAGACAGGAGCAACTAATGAAAAACTGTTTTTT
NA,TRBJ1-5,TRBD1,TRBV20-1,CSARQGIQPQHF,TGCAGTGCCCGACAGGGGATTCAGCCCCAGCATTTT
NA,TRBJ1-1,NA,TRBV20-1,CSASRVGTEAFF,TGCAGTGCTAGCAGGGTAGGAACTGAAGCTTTCTTT
few,TRBJ1-6,NA,TRBV20-1,CSARDGDRNLSSYNSPLHF,TGCAGTGCTAGAGATGGGGACCGGAACTTGAGCTCCTATAATTCACCCCTCCACTTT
few,TRBJ2-5,TRBD1,TRBV28,CASSLDRGGGETQYF,TGTGCCAGCAGTTTAGACAGGGGGGGTGGGGAGACCCAGTACTTC
few,TRBJ2-7,TRBD1,TRBV5-6,CASSLWHPGQDEQYF,TGTGCCAGCAGCTTATGGCACCCGGGACAGGACGAGCAGTACTTC
NA,TRBJ1-2,NA,TRBV5-1,CASSSGAVRYTF,TGCGCCAGCAGCTCCGGGGCGGTTCGCTACACCTTC